This T cell receptor (beta chain) was observed in a study of beta chain features in type 1 diabetes. Overall study findings and caveats: Lower insertion and higher deletion counts appeared at VDJ junctions in type 1 diabetes patients. cDNA-based reads could over-represent cells with high TCR expression.

Using CD45RO/CCR7/CD25/CD127/CD95/CD27, CD4+ naive, central memory, regulatory and stem cell-like memory cells were sorted. Expressed TCRB transcripts were sequenced because the isolated RNA had all been reverse transcribed beforehand. Generated by immunoSEQ multiplex PCR, the TCRdb table keeps only in-frame clones and is missing some. This table has fewer than 150,000 clones, 6.9% appearing once. As to this clone: Its specificity is unknown.

Germline-derived CDR1 and CDR2 are SGHRS and YFSETQ. This CDR3 comprises 16 residues. With 0 bases clipped from V and 6 bases from J, the junction kept 6 bases outside the gene matches. Sequencing used central memory CD4+ T cells from blood. The TCR was taken from a woman younger than 45 in good health. The genes are TRBV5-1 and TRBJ2-2; 9 positions match TRBD2. Here the CDR3 DNA reads TGCGCCAGCAGCTTGGCCCCCCTAGCGGGGTCCGGGGAGCTGTTTTTT. Amino acids: CASSLAPLAGSGELFF.